A single sample is the source of the 29 T cell receptor beta chains below, sequenced in a study of T cell clones after liver transplantation. The assay was immunoSEQ multiplex PCR, and TCRdb's table has in-frame clones only and misses some. The sample shows about 51,000 clones, approximately 87% of them seen only once. The source was CD8+ T cells from blood, collected 12 months after liver transplant. These receptors were collected from a human patient who received a liver transplant. Some T cells may have come from the graft donor.

The rearrangement links TRBV4-3 to TRBJ2-1; D perhaps matches TRBD1 (6 bases). The V gene's germline CDR1 is LGHNA and CDR2 YSLEER. The germline V and J ends were trimmed by 5 bases and 5 bases, with 13 bases remaining between them. This CDR3 has 14 residues. For the CDR3, the DNA is TGCGCCAGCAGCATGCGGCAGGGGCACAATGAGCAGTTCTTC. Its translation is CASSMRQGHNEQFF.

This chain joins TRBV27 and TRBJ2-7, with 10 bases lining up with TRBD1. The trim removed 3 bases at V and 2 bases at J, leaving 10 bases unmatched. In germline, CDR1 is MNHEY, CDR2 SMNVEV (reference sequence). The CDR3 extends over 17 amino acids. CDR3 region: CASSFSQGDRGPYEQYF. DNA for the CDR3: TGTGCCAGCAGTTTCTCCCAGGGCGACAGGGGGCCCTACGAGCAGTACTTC.

The rearrangement uses TRBV7-2 and TRBJ2-1, with 11 bases identical to TRBD1. The CDR3 has 15 amino acids. Looked up from germline, CDR1 is SGHTA and CDR2 is FQGNSA. Trimming removed 2 bases from V and 8 bases from J; junction bases left unmatched: 5. CDR3 in DNA: TGTGCCAGCAGCTTACACGGACAGGGGGCCCATGAGCAGTTCTTC. As protein: CASSLHGQGAHEQFF.

This sequence joins TRBV19 and TRBJ2-3; 10 bases map to TRBD2. The germline V gene encodes CDR1 LNHDA and CDR2 SQIVND (reference sequence). With V trimmed by 5 bases and J by 2 bases, 4 bases remained unmatched. The CDR3 contains 15 residues. CDR3 residues: CASSWTSGHTDTQYF. The DNA of the CDR3 is TGTGCCAGTAGTTGGACTAGCGGACACACAGATACGCAGTATTTT.

The genes are TRBV28 and TRBJ1-1; 7 positions agree with TRBD1. V was pared by 7 bases and J by 1 base, with 6 bases of the junction left unmatched. This CDR3 has 14 residues. The V gene's germline CDR1 is MDHEN and CDR2 SYDVKM. The CDR3 loop reads CASTLGQPNTEAFF. CDR3 DNA sequence: TGTGCCAGCACCTTGGGACAGCCGAACACTGAAGCTTTCTTT.

The chain links TRBV1 to TRBJ2-6; the table gives TRBD2 as D, unverified against the DNA. TRBV1 is designated a pseudogene. The CDR3 runs 18 residues. The CDR3 nucleotides read TGCACCAGCAGGAGAGGCGGTTGTGCACAAAGTCGGGCCAACGTCCTGACTTTC. Its translation: CTSRRGGCAQSRANVLTF.

The chain has TRBV19 and TRBJ2-2, with D unclear. V dropped 2 bases and J dropped 5 bases, with 9 bases sitting between them. CDR3 length: 14 residues. The V gene's germline CDR1 is LNHDA and CDR2 SQIVND (reference sequence). In DNA form, the CDR3 reads TGTGCCAGTAGTATAACGGTTGCGACCGGGGAGCTGTTTTTT. Protein product: CASSITVATGELFF.

This clone was seen just once. The CDR3 loop reads CGLAGFDEQFF. The CDR3 DNA sequence: TGTGGGCTAGCGGGATTCGATGAGCAGTTCTTC. The V gene is TRBV6-1, the J gene TRBJ2-1; 9 bases fit TRBD2. The CDR3 has 11 amino acids. Per the germline V gene, CDR1 is MNHNS and CDR2 is SASEGT.

The sample holds one count of this clone. The chain recombines TRBV28 with TRBJ2-1; D is uncertain. With 10 bases removed from V and 0 bases from J, the gap between germline ends came to 22 bases. Germline loops: CDR1 MDHEN, CDR2 SYDVKM. The CDR3 runs 17 residues. The DNA of the CDR3 is TGTGCCACCACGGATGCTAGTGGACCGAGCTCCTACAATGAGCAGTTCTTC. Encoded protein: CATTDASGPSSYNEQFF. The whole variable domain, filled in from reference TRBV28 and TRBJ2-1, reads DVKVTQSSRYLVKRTGEKVFLECVQDMDHENMFWYRQDPGLGLRLIYFSYDVKMKEKGDIPEGYSVSREKKERFSLILESASTNQTSMYLCATTDASGPSSYNEQFFGPGTRLTVL.

The chain joins TRBV29-1 to TRBJ2-1; no clear D. This CDR3 contains 13 residues. Trimming took 1 base from V and 12 from J, leaving 16 bases between them. CDR1 SQVTM and CDR2 ANQGSEA come from the germline V gene. CDR3 sequence reads: CSVEGRGVSWQFF. The CDR3 DNA follows: TGCAGCGTTGAAGGGCGTGGGGTGTCATGGCAGTTCTTC.

CDR3 nucleotide sequence: TGTGCCAGCAGCTCTACCGGGGGGTTAGGTGAAGCTTTCTTT. Amino acids: CASSSTGGLGEAFF. The V gene is TRBV11-2, the J gene TRBJ1-1, with a weak D call TRBD1 (5 bases). This CDR3 has 14 amino acids. The germline V gene encodes CDR1 SGHAT and CDR2 FQNNGV. Trimming took off 4 bases at V and 7 bases at J, with 16 bases between the two ends.

This sequence joins TRBV19 and TRBJ1-5, with TRBD1 as a possible D gene (6 bases). Trimming stripped 3 bases from V and 2 bases from J, with 11 bases between. The CDR3 contains 15 residues. The germline V gene encodes CDR1 LNHDA and CDR2 SQIVND (reference sequence). This CDR3 is CASSIGGLGNQPQHF. The CDR3 DNA reads as TGTGCCAGTAGTATCGGGGGGCTTGGCAATCAGCCCCAGCATTTT.

This clone appeared a single time. The chain has TRBV7-9 and TRBJ2-7, with 7 nucleotides matching TRBD1. CDR1 SEHNR and CDR2 FQNEAQ come from the germline V gene (reference sequence). Germline trimming cut 5 bases from V and 5 bases from J; bases unmatched to any gene: 6. The length of the CDR3 is 13 residues. The CDR3 DNA is TGTGCCAGCAGCCTGACAGGGTGGGACGAGCAGTACTTC. Translated, it gives CASSLTGWDEQYF.

This clone was picked up a small number of times. The J gene is TRBJ1-5, the V gene TRBV19, with D maybe TRBD1 (6 bases). The CDR3 consists of 13 residues. Trimming stripped 5 bases from V and 9 bases from J, with 14 bases between. The germline gives CDR1 LNHDA, CDR2 SQIVND (reference sequence). The CDR3 region is CASSGGLILPQHF. CDR3 bases: TGTGCCAGTAGTGGGGGGCTTATCTTGCCCCAGCATTTT.

This clone was seen a few times. This chain links TRBV28 with TRBJ2-7; D gene ambiguous. V lost 5 bases, J lost 2 bases, and 10 bases lay in between. Germline V gene lookup returns CDR1 MDHEN and CDR2 SYDVKM. The length of the CDR3 is 13 residues. CDR3 bases: TGTGCCAGCAGTCCGCCGTCGCCCTACGAGCAGTACTTC. Protein sequence: CASSPPSPYEQYF. Full variable domain (remainder filled in from reference TRBV28 and TRBJ2-7): DVKVTQSSRYLVKRTGEKVFLECVQDMDHENMFWYRQDPGLGLRLIYFSYDVKMKEKGDIPEGYSVSREKKERFSLILESASTNQTSMYLCASSPPSPYEQYFGPGTRLTVT.

The chain is built from TRBV11-2 and TRBJ2-7; TRBD2 is a possible D gene (6 bases). The V end was cut by 5 bases, the J end by 2 bases, with 13 bases between. Germline CDR1 is SGHAT and CDR2 is FQNNGV. The CDR3 sequence is 14 residues long. The CDR3 sequence: CASSPPGRAYEQYF. As DNA, the CDR3 is TGTGCCAGCAGCCCACCCGGGAGAGCCTACGAGCAGTACTTC.

The gene calls are TRBV28 and TRBJ2-5; D is unresolved. Between the trimmed V and J ends, which lost 3 bases and 0 bases, there was a span of 14 bases. CDR1 and CDR2 (germline): MDHEN, SYDVKM. This CDR3 has 16 amino acids. The CDR3 loop is CASSLRNPTNQETQYF. CDR3 sequence (DNA): TGTGCCAGCAGTTTGCGTAACCCGACCAACCAAGAGACCCAGTACTTC.

The chain is built from TRBV5-1 and TRBJ2-3; D not resolved. Trimming removed 3 bases from V and 6 bases from J, with 11 bases in between. The CDR3 spans 13 residues. Per the germline V gene, CDR1 is SGHRS and CDR2 is YFSETQ. CDR3 DNA: TGCGCCAGCAGCTCTCAGACCAGCGATACGCAGTATTTT. Translated: CASSSQTSDTQYF.

The V call is TRBV18, the J call TRBJ1-4; D not certain. Between the trimmed V and J ends, which lost 3 bases and 0 bases, there was a span of 11 bases. Germline-derived CDR1 and CDR2 are KGHSH and LQKENI. CDR3 length: 16 residues. CDR3 region: CASSPPAGSTNEKLFF. DNA of the CDR3: TGTGCCAGCTCACCTCCCGCGGGATCAACTAATGAAAAACTGTTTTTT.

The chain has TRBV28 and TRBJ2-5; 9 bases agree with TRBD2. The CDR3 totals 17 residues. Trimming at V came to 4 bases and at J to 2 bases, leaving 11 bases not matched to a gene. CDR1 is MDHEN and CDR2 is SYDVKM in the germline V gene. CDR3: CASSSPTRLAAQETQYF. The CDR3 DNA sequence: TGTGCCAGCAGTTCACCGACTAGACTAGCGGCACAAGAGACCCAGTACTTC. Using reference TRBV28 and TRBJ2-5 for the parts outside the CDR3, the full variable domain is DVKVTQSSRYLVKRTGEKVFLECVQDMDHENMFWYRQDPGLGLRLIYFSYDVKMKEKGDIPEGYSVSREKKERFSLILESASTNQTSMYLCASSSPTRLAAQETQYFGPGTRLLVL.

This chain uses TRBV2 with TRBJ1-4, with D perhaps matching TRBD1 (5 bases). The CDR3 runs to 15 residues. Germline CDR1 is SNHLY and CDR2 is FYNNEI. V was shortened by 0 bases and J by 8 bases, with 13 bases between the two germline ends. The CDR3 protein is CASSEAAGVMEKLFF. CDR3 nucleotide sequence: TGTGCCAGCAGTGAAGCAGCGGGGGTAATGGAAAAACTGTTTTTT. The entire variable domain, with the rest obtained from reference TRBV2 and TRBJ1-4, is as follows: EPEVTQTPSHQVTQMGQEVILRCVPISNHLYFYWYRQILGQKVEFLVSFYNNEISEKSEIFDDQFSVERPDGSNFTLKIRSTKLEDSAMYFCASSEAAGVMEKLFFGSGTQLSVL.

The chain uses TRBV6-5 and TRBJ2-7, with D unresolved. This CDR3 has 14 residues. Per the germline V gene, CDR1 is MNHEY and CDR2 is SVGAGI. The V gene lost 4 bases and the J gene lost 2 bases, with 12 bases spanning the gap. The CDR3 DNA follows: TGTGCCAGCAGTTTTTTTCCTGGAGCCTACGAGCAGTACTTC. Protein: CASSFFPGAYEQYF.

V gene TRBV4-1 combines with J gene TRBJ2-2; 11 nucleotides align to TRBD1. The germline gives CDR1 MGHRA, CDR2 YSYEKL. V was clipped by 1 base and J by 2 bases; unmatched bases: 6. The CDR3 has 18 amino acids. CDR3 nucleotides: TGCGCCAGCAGCCAAGCCGGGACAGGGGGTCCTAACACCGGGGAGCTGTTTTTT. This encodes CASSQAGTGGPNTGELFF.

V usage is TRBV28 and J usage is TRBJ2-1; no clear D. Germline assignment: CDR1 MDHEN and CDR2 SYDVKM. Trimming left V 7 bases short and J 4 bases short, with 8 bases between. The CDR3 covers 12 residues. CDR3 amino acids: CASTYSYNEQFF. For the CDR3, the DNA is TGTGCCAGCACCTACTCTTACAATGAGCAGTTCTTC.

The chain employs TRBV29-1 and TRBJ1-1; D is possibly TRBD1 (5 bases). Trimming took off 3 bases at V and 3 bases at J, with 8 bases between the two ends. The CDR3 loop spans 12 amino acids. Germline V lookup: CDR1 SQVTM, CDR2 ANQGSEA. In DNA form, the CDR3 reads TGCAGCGTTGAGGCACAGGACACTGAAGCTTTCTTT. Translation gives CSVEAQDTEAFF.

The chain has TRBV7-9 and TRBJ2-7, with D perhaps TRBD1 or TRBD2 (5 bases each). This CDR3 has 18 amino acids. Germline values: CDR1 SEHNR, CDR2 FQNEAQ (reference sequence). V lost 5 bases and J lost 0, with 23 bases in between. The CDR3 reads CASSLGRGSGPHSYEQYF. In DNA form, the CDR3 reads TGTGCCAGCAGCCTCGGAAGGGGTTCGGGGCCACACTCCTACGAGCAGTACTTC. Complete variable domain (other parts from reference TRBV7-9 and TRBJ2-7): DTGVSQNPRHKITKRGQNVTFRCDPISEHNRLYWYRQTLGQGPEFLTYFQNEAQLEKSRLLSDRFSAERPKGSFSTLEIQRTEQGDSAMYLCASSLGRGSGPHSYEQYFGPGTRLTVT.

V and J are TRBV19 and TRBJ2-7, with D maybe TRBD2 (6 bases). CDR1 is LNHDA, CDR2 SQIVND, per germline (reference sequence). This CDR3 spans 14 amino acids. Trimming took off 3 bases at V and 2 bases at J, with 11 bases between the two ends. The CDR3 is CASSIVAGTYEQYF. The CDR3 coding sequence is TGTGCCAGTAGTATCGTGGCGGGGACCTACGAGCAGTACTTC.

The rearrangement links TRBV19 to TRBJ2-7, with 9 bases that match TRBD2. The trim removed 3 bases at V and 0 bases at J, leaving 9 bases unmatched. This CDR3 has 17 residues. CDR1 is LNHDA and CDR2 is SQIVND in the germline V gene (reference sequence). The CDR3 DNA reads as TGTGCCAGTAGTATTATAGCTAGCGGGGTGTTCTCCTACGAGCAGTACTTC. Amino acids: CASSIIASGVFSYEQYF.

The chain is built from TRBV19 and TRBJ2-1; D is unclear. V lost 8 bases to trimming and J lost 0 bases, with 8 bases between them. This CDR3 contains 13 residues. The germline V gene encodes CDR1 LNHDA and CDR2 SQIVND (reference sequence). CDR3 DNA sequence: TGTGCCAGTGGCGCGAGCTCCTACAATGAGCAGTTCTTC. Its translation: CASGASSYNEQFF.